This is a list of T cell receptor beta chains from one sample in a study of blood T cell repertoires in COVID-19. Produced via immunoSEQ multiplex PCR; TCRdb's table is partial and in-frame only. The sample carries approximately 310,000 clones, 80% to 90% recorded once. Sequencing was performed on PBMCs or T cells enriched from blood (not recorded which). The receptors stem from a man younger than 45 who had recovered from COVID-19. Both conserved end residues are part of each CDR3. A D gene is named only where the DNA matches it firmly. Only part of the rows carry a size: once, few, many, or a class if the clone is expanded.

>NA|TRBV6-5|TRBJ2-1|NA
TGTGCCAGCAATCCCCTAGCGTCCTACAATGAGCAGTTCTTC
CASNPLASYNEQFF
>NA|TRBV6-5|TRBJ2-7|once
TGTGCCAGCAGTAGACAGGGAGGTTCCTACGAGCAGTACTTC
CASSRQGGSYEQYF
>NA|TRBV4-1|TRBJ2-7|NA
TGCGCCAGCAGCCAAGATGAACAATCCTCCTACGAGCAGTACTTC
CASSQDEQSSYEQYF
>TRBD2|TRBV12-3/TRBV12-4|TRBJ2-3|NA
TGTGCCAGCAATTTGGGAGGGAGGGATACGCAGTATTTT
CASNLGGRDTQYF
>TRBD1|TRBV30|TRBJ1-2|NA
TGTGCCTGGAGTACACAGGGGCTTGGGTATGGCTACACCTTC
CAWSTQGLGYGYTF
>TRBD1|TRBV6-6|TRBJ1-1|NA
TGTGCCACCCGGTGGGACAGATCGGAAGCTTTCTTT
CATRWDRSEAFF
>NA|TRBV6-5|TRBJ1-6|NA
TGTGCCAGCAGTTATCGGCAGGGTAATTCACCCCTCCACTTT
CASSYRQGNSPLHF
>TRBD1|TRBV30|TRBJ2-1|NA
TGTGCCTGGAGTCATAGGACAGGGCGGATGTACATGTCCTACAATGAGCAGTTCTTC
CAWSHRTGRMYMSYNEQFF
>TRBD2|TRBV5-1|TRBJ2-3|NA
TGCGCCAGCAGCTTGGGCCGTAGTAGCGGGGGGCTGGATACGCAGTATTTT
CASSLGRSSGGLDTQYF
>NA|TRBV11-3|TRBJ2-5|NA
TGTGCCAGCAGCTTAGGAGAAGAGACCCAGTACTTC
CASSLGEETQYF
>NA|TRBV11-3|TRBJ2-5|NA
TGTGCCAGCAGCCGCAGGGGTTGGGAGACCCAGTACTTC
CASSRRGWETQYF
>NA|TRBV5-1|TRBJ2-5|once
TGCGCCAGCAGCTTGGGGCAGACCCAGTACTTC
CASSLGQTQYF
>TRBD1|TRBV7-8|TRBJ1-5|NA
TGTGCCAGCAGCAAGACCGGGACAGGGAACAATCAGCCCCAGCATTTT
CASSKTGTGNNQPQHF
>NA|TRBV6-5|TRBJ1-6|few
TGTGCCAGCAAGTACAGGGACAATTCACCCCTCCACTTT
CASKYRDNSPLHF
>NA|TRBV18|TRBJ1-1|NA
TGTGCCAGCTCAAGAGACAGGCTGAACACTGAAGCTTTCTTT
CASSRDRLNTEAFF
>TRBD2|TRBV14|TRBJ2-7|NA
TGTGCCAGCAGCCAAGCTGGAGCGGGAGCTACGTTGAAGTACTTC
CASSQAGAGATLKYF
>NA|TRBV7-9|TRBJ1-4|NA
TGTGCCAGCAGCTCCTCCGCCGGGGCTAATGAAAAACTGTTTTTT
CASSSSAGANEKLFF
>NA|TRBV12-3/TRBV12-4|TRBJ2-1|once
TGTGCCAGCAGTGGAGGGTCAAATGAGCAGTTCTTC
CASSGGSNEQFF
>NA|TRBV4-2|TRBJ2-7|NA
TGTGCCAGCAGCCAAGTACAGGGACACGAGCAGTACTTC
CASSQVQGHEQYF
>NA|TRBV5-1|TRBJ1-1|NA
TGCGCCAGCAGACCTGGGACTTCACCGCGGGCTTTCTTT
CASRPGTSPRAFF
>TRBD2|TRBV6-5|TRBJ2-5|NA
TGTGCCAGCAGTTCGTCCTGGGGGAGGGTGGTGGAGACCCAGTACTTC
CASSSSWGRVVETQYF
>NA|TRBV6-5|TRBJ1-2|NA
TGTGCCAGCACTCAGTCAGGGATCCGCGGCTATGGCTACACCTTC
CASTQSGIRGYGYTF
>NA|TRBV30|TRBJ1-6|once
TGTGCCTGGAGTGTACCTCAGGGGAAGAGTTCACCCCTCCACTTT
CAWSVPQGKSSPLHF
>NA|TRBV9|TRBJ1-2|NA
TGTGCCAGCAGCCCCCGGTCAGCGGTGCTACGGTATGGCTACACCTTC
CASSPRSAVLRYGYTF
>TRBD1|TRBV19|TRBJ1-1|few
TGTGCCAGTATCGGGACAGGGGGCACTGAAGCTTTCTTT
CASIGTGGTEAFF
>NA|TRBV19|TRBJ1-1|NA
TGTGCCAGTACTAACAGGAACACTGAAGCTTTCTTT
CASTNRNTEAFF